This TCR beta chain is from a study of technical replicates of blood from four donors. Data came from immunoSEQ multiplex PCR; TCRdb stores just in-frame clones and leaves some out. The table has about 85,000 clones, just under 95% seen once; the top ten hold approximately 0.27%. This clone appeared a few times. Per the germline V gene, CDR1 is SGHTA and CDR2 is FQGNSA. Trimming cost V 3 bases and J 5 bases; bases outside gene matches: 9. This CDR3 is 15 amino acids long. What was sequenced was T cells isolated from PBMCs. This clonotype was obtained from a human donor in good health. V is TRBV7-2 and J is TRBJ1-1, with 7 bases matching TRBD1. CDR3 sequence: CASSFAGGRRTEAFF. The CDR3 DNA is TGTGCCAGCAGCTTTGCAGGGGGAAGGAGAACTGAAGCTTTCTTT.